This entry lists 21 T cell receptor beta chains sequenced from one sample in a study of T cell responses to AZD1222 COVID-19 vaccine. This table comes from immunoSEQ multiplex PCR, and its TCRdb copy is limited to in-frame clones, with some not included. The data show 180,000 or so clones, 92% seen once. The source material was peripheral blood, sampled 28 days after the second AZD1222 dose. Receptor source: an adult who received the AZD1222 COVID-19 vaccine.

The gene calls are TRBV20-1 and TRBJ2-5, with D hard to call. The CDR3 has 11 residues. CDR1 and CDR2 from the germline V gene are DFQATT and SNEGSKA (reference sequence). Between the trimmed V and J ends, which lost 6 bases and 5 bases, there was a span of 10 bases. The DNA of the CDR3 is TGCAGTGCCACGTCGATTGAGACCCAGTACTTC. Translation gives CSATSIETQYF.

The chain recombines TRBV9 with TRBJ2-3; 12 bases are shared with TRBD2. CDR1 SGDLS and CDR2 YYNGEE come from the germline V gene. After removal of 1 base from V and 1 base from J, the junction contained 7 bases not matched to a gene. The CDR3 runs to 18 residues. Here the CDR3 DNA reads TGTGCCAGCAGCGTATTGCCTAGCGGGAGGGCAGGCACAGATACGCAGTATTTT. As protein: CASSVLPSGRAGTDTQYF.

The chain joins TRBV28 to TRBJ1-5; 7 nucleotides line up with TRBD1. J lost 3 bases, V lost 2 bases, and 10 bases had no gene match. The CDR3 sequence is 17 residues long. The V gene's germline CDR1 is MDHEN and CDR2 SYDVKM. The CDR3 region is CASSLSNDREYNQPQHF. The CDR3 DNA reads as TGTGCCAGCAGTTTAAGTAACGACAGGGAGTACAATCAGCCCCAGCATTTT.

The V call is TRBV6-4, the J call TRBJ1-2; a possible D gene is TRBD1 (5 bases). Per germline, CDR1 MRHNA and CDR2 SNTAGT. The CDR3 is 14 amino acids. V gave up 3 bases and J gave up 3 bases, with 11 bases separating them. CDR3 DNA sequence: TGTGCCAGCAGTGAAGGGGTCTCCCACTATGGCTACACCTTC. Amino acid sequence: CASSEGVSHYGYTF.

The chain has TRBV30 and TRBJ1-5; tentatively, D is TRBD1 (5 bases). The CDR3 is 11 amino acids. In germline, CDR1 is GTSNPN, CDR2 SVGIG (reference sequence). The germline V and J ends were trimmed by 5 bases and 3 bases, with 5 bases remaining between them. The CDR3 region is CAWGHNQPQHF. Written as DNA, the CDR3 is TGTGCCTGGGGACACAATCAGCCCCAGCATTTT.

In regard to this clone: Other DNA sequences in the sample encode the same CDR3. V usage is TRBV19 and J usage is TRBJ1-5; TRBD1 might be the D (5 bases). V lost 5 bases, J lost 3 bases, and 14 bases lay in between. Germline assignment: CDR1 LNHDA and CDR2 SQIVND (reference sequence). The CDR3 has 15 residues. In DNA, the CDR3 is TGTGCCAGTAGTCCCGGGACGGGCCACAATCAGCCCCAGCATTTT. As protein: CASSPGTGHNQPQHF.

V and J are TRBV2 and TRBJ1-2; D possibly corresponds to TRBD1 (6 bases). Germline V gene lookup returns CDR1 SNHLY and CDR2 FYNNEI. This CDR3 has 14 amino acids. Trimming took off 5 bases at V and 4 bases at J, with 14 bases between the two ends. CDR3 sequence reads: CASSSKQGAYGYTF. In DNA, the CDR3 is TGTGCCAGCAGTTCTAAACAGGGTGCCTATGGCTACACCTTC. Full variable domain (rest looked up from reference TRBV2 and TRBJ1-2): EPEVTQTPSHQVTQMGQEVILRCVPISNHLYFYWYRQILGQKVEFLVSFYNNEISEKSEIFDDQFSVERPDGSNFTLKIRSTKLEDSAMYFCASSSKQGAYGYTFGSGTRLTVV.

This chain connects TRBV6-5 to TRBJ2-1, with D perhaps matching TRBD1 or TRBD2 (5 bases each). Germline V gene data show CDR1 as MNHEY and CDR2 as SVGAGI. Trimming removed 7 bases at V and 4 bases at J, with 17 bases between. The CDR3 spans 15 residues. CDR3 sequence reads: CASKNEGPGYNEQFF. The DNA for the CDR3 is TGTGCCAGCAAGAACGAGGGGCCGGGGTACAATGAGCAGTTCTTC.

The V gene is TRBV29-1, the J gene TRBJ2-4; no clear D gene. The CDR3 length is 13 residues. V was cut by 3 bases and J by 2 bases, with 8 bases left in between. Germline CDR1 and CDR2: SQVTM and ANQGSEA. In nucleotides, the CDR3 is TGCAGCGTTGACAGCATGTCCAAAAACATTCAGTACTTC. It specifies CSVDSMSKNIQYF.

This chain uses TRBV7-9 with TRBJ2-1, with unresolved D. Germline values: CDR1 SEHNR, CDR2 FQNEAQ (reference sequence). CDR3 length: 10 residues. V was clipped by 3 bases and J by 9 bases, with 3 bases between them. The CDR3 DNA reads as TGTGCCAGCAGCTTCAGTGAGCAGTTCTTC. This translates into CASSFSEQFF.

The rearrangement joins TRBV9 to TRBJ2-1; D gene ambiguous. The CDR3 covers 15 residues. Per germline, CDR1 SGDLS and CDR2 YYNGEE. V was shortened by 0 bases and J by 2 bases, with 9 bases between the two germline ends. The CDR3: CASSVAAGPYNEQFF. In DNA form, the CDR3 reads TGTGCCAGCAGCGTAGCTGCCGGCCCCTACAATGAGCAGTTCTTC.

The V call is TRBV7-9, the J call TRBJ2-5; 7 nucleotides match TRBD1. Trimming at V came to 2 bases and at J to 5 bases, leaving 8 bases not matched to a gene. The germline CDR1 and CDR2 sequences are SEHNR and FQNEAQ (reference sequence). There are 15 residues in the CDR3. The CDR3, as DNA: TGTGCCAGCAGCTTAAGGACAGGCCCTGGGGAGACCCAGTACTTC. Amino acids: CASSLRTGPGETQYF. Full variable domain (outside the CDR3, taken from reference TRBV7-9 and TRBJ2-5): DTGVSQNPRHKITKRGQNVTFRCDPISEHNRLYWYRQTLGQGPEFLTYFQNEAQLEKSRLLSDRFSAERPKGSFSTLEIQRTEQGDSAMYLCASSLRTGPGETQYFGPGTRLLVL.

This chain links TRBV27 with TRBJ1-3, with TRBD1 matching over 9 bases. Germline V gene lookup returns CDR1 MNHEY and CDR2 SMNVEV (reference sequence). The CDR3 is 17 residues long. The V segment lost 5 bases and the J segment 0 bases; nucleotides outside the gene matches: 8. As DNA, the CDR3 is TGTGCCAGCAGTCCGGGACAGGGACACTACTCTGGAAACACCATATATTTT. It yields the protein CASSPGQGHYSGNTIYF.

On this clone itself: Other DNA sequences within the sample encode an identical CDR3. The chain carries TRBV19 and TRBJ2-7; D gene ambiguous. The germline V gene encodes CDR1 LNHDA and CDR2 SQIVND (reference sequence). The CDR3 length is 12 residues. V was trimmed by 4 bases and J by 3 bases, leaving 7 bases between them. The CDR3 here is CASSTRSYEQYF. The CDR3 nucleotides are TGTGCCAGTAGTACCCGGAGCTACGAGCAGTACTTC.

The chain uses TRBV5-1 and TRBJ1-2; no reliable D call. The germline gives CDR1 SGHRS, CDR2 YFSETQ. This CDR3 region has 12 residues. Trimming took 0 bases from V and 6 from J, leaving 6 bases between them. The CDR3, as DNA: TGCGCCAGCAGCTTGGTTGACGATGGCTACACCTTC. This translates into CASSLVDDGYTF.

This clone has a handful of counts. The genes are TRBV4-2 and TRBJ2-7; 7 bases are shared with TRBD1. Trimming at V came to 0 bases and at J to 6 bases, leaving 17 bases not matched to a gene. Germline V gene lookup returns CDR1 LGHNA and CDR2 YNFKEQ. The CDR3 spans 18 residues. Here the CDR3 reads CASSQEGNRQGGMGEQYF. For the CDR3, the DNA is TGTGCCAGCAGCCAAGAGGGGAATCGACAGGGTGGAATGGGCGAGCAGTACTTC.

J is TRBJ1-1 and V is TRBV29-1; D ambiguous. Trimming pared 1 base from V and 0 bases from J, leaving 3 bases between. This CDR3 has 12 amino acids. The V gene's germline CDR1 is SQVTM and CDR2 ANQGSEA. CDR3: CSVEVLNTEAFF. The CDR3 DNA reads TGCAGCGTTGAAGTTCTGAACACTGAAGCTTTCTTT.

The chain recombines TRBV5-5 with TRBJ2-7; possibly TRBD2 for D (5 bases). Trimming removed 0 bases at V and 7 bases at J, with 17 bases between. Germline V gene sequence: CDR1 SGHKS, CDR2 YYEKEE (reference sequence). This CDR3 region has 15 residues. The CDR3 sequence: CASSLGLGEVREQYF. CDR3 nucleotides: TGTGCCAGCAGCTTGGGGCTCGGGGAAGTGAGGGAGCAGTACTTC.

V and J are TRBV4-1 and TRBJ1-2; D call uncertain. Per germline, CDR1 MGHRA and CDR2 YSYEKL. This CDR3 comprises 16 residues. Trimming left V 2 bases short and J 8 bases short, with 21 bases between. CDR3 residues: CASSQPVAGSREGYTF. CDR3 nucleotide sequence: TGCGCCAGCAGCCAACCGGTGGCGGGTTCCCGAGAAGGCTACACCTTC.

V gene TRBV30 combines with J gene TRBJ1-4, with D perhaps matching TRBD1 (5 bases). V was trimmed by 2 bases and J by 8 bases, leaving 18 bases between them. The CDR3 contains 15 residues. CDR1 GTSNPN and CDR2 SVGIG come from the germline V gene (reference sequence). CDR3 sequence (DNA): TGTGCCTGGAGTCCTAGGGACGGTCTTGGAGAAAAACTGTTTTTT. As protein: CAWSPRDGLGEKLFF.

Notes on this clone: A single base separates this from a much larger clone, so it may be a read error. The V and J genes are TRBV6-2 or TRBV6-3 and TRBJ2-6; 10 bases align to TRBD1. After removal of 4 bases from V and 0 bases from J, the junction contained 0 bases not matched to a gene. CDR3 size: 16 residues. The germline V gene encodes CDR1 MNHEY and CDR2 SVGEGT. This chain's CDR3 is CASSWTGGSGANVLTF. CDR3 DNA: TGTGCCAGCAGTTGGACAGGGGGCTCTGGGGCCAACGTCCTGACTTTC.